One sample yielded the 10 T cell receptor beta chains listed below, sequenced in a study of T cells in Graves' hyperthyroidism and ophthalmopathy. RNA transcripts were the template for amplifying TCR beta CDR3 regions. TCR CDR3 underwent first-round RT-PCR with the HTBI primer set. MiXCR was run by TCRdb on the multiplex PCR reads, yielding one entry per CDR3 protein. This table holds about 770,000 distinct CDR3 sequences, around a sixth found once. Sequenced: blood. These receptor sequences come from a woman in her fifties or sixties with Graves' hyperthyroidism that later progressed to Graves' ophthalmopathy.

This clonotype was counted ten times or more. J is TRBJ1-5 and V is TRBV30, with 7 bases matching TRBD1. Trimming cost V 6 bases and J 7 bases; bases outside gene matches: 9. The CDR3 totals 13 residues. CDR1 and CDR2 (germline): GTSNPN, SVGIG (reference sequence). The CDR3: CACDAGGRQPQHF. CDR3 DNA: TGTGCCTGCGACGCAGGGGGGAGGCAGCCCCAGCATTTT. Full variable domain (missing parts from reference TRBV30 and TRBJ1-5): SQTIHQWPATLVQPVGSPLSLECTVEGTSNPNLYWYRQAAGRGLQLLFYSVGIGQISSEVPQNLSASRPQDRQFILSSKKLLLSDSGFYLCACDAGGRQPQHFGDGTRLSIL.

The V gene is TRBV5-1, the J gene TRBJ2-7, with 7 nucleotides matching TRBD2. Germline V gene data show CDR1 as SGHRS and CDR2 as YFSETQ. This CDR3 contains 15 residues. Losses at the gene ends were 3 bases for V and 7 bases for J; bases not matched to a gene: 13. The CDR3 sequence: CASSSFSGGSREQYF. CDR3 coding DNA: TGCGCCAGCAGCTCTTTTTCGGGGGGATCTAGGGAGCAGTACTTC.

The chain links TRBV19 to TRBJ2-7, with TRBD2 identical over 7 bases. CDR1 and CDR2 (germline): LNHDA, SQIVND (reference sequence). CDR3 size: 16 residues. The trim removed 5 bases at V and 1 base at J, leaving 11 bases unmatched. The DNA for the CDR3 is TGTGCCAGTAGTCCCGTGAGGCAGCGGGGTTCCTACGAGCAGTACTTC. It encodes CASSPVRQRGSYEQYF.

J is TRBJ1-6 and V is TRBV19, with TRBD1 matching 7 bases. In germline, CDR1 is LNHDA, CDR2 SQIVND (reference sequence). This CDR3 has 14 amino acids. J was trimmed by 7 bases and V by 5 bases; bases with no gene match: 5. CDR3 in amino acids: CASSFRDRNSPLHF. DNA for the CDR3: TGTGCCAGTAGTTTCCGGGACAGAAATTCACCCCTCCACTTT.

This clonotype has just a few counts. This rearrangement joins TRBV19 to TRBJ2-3; 8 bases align to TRBD1. The CDR3 is 15 residues long. V shed 3 bases, J shed 5 bases, and the junction held 7 bases outside the gene matches. The germline gives CDR1 LNHDA, CDR2 SQIVND (reference sequence). CDR3 protein: CASSMTGDFQDTQYF. CDR3 coding DNA: TGTGCCAGTAGTATGACAGGGGATTTTCAAGATACGCAGTATTTT.

This clonotype occurred many times. The chain has TRBV2 and TRBJ1-3, with D tentatively TRBD1 (5 bases). The CDR3 covers 15 residues. Germline V lookup: CDR1 SNHLY, CDR2 FYNNEI. The V end was cut by 5 bases, the J end by 0 bases, with 11 bases between. This chain's CDR3 is CASSTDSLSGNTIYF. The CDR3 nucleotides are TGTGCCAGCAGTACCGACAGCCTCTCTGGAAACACCATATATTTT.

In this sample, this clonotype turned up many times. The chain uses TRBV2 and TRBJ2-3; maybe TRBD1 (6 bases). The V gene lost 6 bases and the J gene lost 0 bases, with 13 bases spanning the gap. Germline CDR1 reads SNHLY; CDR2 reads FYNNEI. This CDR3 spans 15 amino acids. CDR3 sequence (DNA): TGTGCCAGCAGGGCCCGGACAGTTAGCACAGATACGCAGTATTTT. It codes for CASRARTVSTDTQYF.

This clonotype has at least ten counts. The chain employs TRBV11-2 and TRBJ2-5; tentatively, D is TRBD1 or TRBD2 (6 bases each). The CDR3 runs to 17 residues. The ends were cut back, 1 base at V and 0 bases at J, with 15 bases in the middle. CDR1 SGHAT and CDR2 FQNNGV come from the germline V gene. CDR3 amino acids: CASSLGYRGPDQETQYF. The CDR3 bases are TGTGCCAGCAGCTTAGGCTACCGGGGGCCCGACCAAGAGACCCAGTACTTC.

The sample holds many counts of this clonotype. The rearrangement uses TRBV30 and TRBJ1-6, with no clear D. Germline CDR1 and CDR2: GTSNPN and SVGIG (reference sequence). The V end lost 5 bases, the J end lost 7 bases, and 18 bases lay between the germline ends. The CDR3 has 15 amino acids. CDR3 DNA sequence: TGTGCCTGGGAGAAAGTGAATAGTGGAAATTCACCCCTCCACTTT. This translates into CAWEKVNSGNSPLHF.

V is TRBV4-1 and J is TRBJ1-1, with a possible D match to TRBD1 (6 bases). CDR3 length: 14 residues. V was pared by 4 bases and J by 4 bases, with 13 bases between. The germline gives CDR1 MGHRA, CDR2 YSYEKL. The CDR3 DNA reads as TGCGCCAGCAGCCTCTTCGGAGGGGGCACTGAAGCTTTCTTT. As protein: CASSLFGGGTEAFF.